Included here is one T cell receptor beta chain sequence, with context. Antigen specificity is unknown. Primers for the PCR totalled 60 Vbeta and 13 Jbeta. Sequencing used immunoSEQ multiplex PCR; TCRdb keeps in-frame clones, though not all of them. In all, the sample yields about 130,000 clones. This sample is drawn from a study of cytomegalovirus exposure and HLA in healthy donors. Overall study context: The early release's HLA-typed donors yielded tens of millions of unique TCRs.

Overall study results and limits: With later analysis, a missense DCLRE1C variant became linked to TCR beta V- and J-gene trimming. As immune exposure information, only CMV serostatus was available. Earlier results showed most TCR beta V segments being productive about 87% or about 30% of the time.

This sequence was found in a man aged 18 to 30 in good health and CMV-seronegative. Sequenced input: PBMCs.

CDR3 sequence (DNA): TGTGCCAGCAATCTCGGACTAGCGGGAGCCTACGAGCAGTACTTC. The encoded protein is CASNLGLAGAYEQYF. The rearrangement uses TRBV2 and TRBJ2-7, with TRBD2 matching 13 bases. The CDR3 runs 15 residues. Germline CDR1 reads SNHLY; CDR2 reads FYNNEI. V shed 7 bases and J 2 bases; nucleotides not matched to a gene: 5.